A single T cell receptor beta chain is shown here with its context. No antigen is known for it. This CDR3 spans 15 amino acids. V lost 4 bases, J lost 2 bases, and 14 bases lay in between. Germline-derived CDR1 and CDR2 are MNHNS and SASEGT. This sample is drawn from a study of blood T cells in healthy people across ages. Study-wide results and caveats: Greater diversity and more naive CD4+ cells were seen in long-lived donors than in aged donors.

Next came a second PCR, run for about 6 to 12 cycles, which used a sample-barcoded 5' primer along with a J-beta primer mix. In TCRdb, the 5' RACE reads were re-called with MiXCR into one record per CDR3 protein. Among some 1.5 million distinct CDR3 sequences listed, approximately 30% were seen once. Source material: blood. The chain carries TRBV6-1 and TRBJ1-2; D ambiguous. The sequence was collected from a woman in her twenties or thirties in good health. The chain's CDR3 is CASSVNIGPNYGYTF. Written as DNA, the CDR3 is TGTGCCAGCAGTGTTAACATCGGACCCAACTATGGCTACACCTTC.